A selection of T cell receptor beta chains follows, all from one sample in a study of CD8 T cells in ankylosing spondylitis. Each CDR3 protein gets one entry after TCRdb re-called the 5' RACE reads with MiXCR. The sample shows approximately 140,000 distinct CDR3 sequences, roughly 15% of them seen only once. Sequencing was carried out using blood, either unsorted or a sorted T cell fraction (not recorded which). Every receptor here comes from a male donor with ankylosing spondylitis. Each CDR3 is given with its conserved first and last residue. D genes are given only for firm matches. Rows may omit the clone size; those that give it use once, few, many or a size class.

size,V,D,J,CDR3,DNA
-,TRBV20-1,TRBD2,TRBJ2-1,CSARVLAGGAHNNEQFF,TGCAGTGCTAGAGTTCTAGCGGGAGGTGCCCATAACAATGAGCAGTTCTTC
few,TRBV13,-,TRBJ1-2,CASSPSVGYGYTF,TGTGCCAGCAGCCCATCTGTGGGCTATGGCTACACCTTC
-,TRBV9,TRBD2,TRBJ2-1,CASSTLAGAVNEQFF,TGTGCCAGCAGCACCCTAGCGGGAGCAGTAAATGAGCAGTTCTTC
few,TRBV10-2,-,TRBJ1-1,CASQVSTEAFF,TGCGCCAGTCAAGTTAGCACTGAAGCTTTCTTT
-,TRBV7-9,-,TRBJ1-1,CASSLEGGHTEAFF,TGTGCCAGCAGCTTAGAAGGGGGACACACTGAAGCTTTCTTT
few,TRBV7-6,-,TRBJ2-2,CASSHQRIQPNTGELFF,TGTGCCAGCAGCCATCAAAGGATACAACCCAACACCGGGGAGCTGTTTTTT
-,TRBV24-1,-,TRBJ2-2,CATSGPGMVGELFF,TGTGCCACCAGTGGCCCAGGGATGGTCGGGGAGCTGTTTTTT
once,TRBV28,TRBD1,TRBJ2-3,CASSYRGVVDTQYF,TGTGCCAGCAGTTACAGGGGGGTAGTGGATACGCAGTATTTT
few,TRBV12-5,-,TRBJ2-7,CASGWLGGGRSYEQYF,TGTGCTAGTGGTTGGTTAGGTGGCGGACGTTCCTACGAGCAGTACTTC
many,TRBV29-1,TRBD2,TRBJ2-7,CSVAGTSGITGYEQYF,TGCAGCGTTGCGGGGACTAGCGGGATTACCGGCTACGAGCAGTACTTC
-,TRBV5-1,TRBD2,TRBJ2-7,CASSVNFIAGGPVYEQYF,TGCGCCAGCAGCGTTAATTTTATAGCGGGAGGGCCGGTCTACGAGCAGTACTTC
few,TRBV18,-,TRBJ1-1,CASSPGTSTEAFF,TGTGCCAGCTCACCAGGGACATCCACTGAAGCTTTCTTT
-,TRBV29-1,-,TRBJ1-2,CSVEEGVGFDGYTF,TGCAGCGTTGAAGAGGGGGTCGGATTTGATGGCTACACCTTC
-,TRBV25-1,-,TRBJ2-5,CASSESIQETQYF,TGTGCCAGCAGTGAATCGATCCAAGAGACCCAGTACTTC
-,TRBV20-1,TRBD2,TRBJ2-7,CSARDRGVSYEQYF,TGCAGTGCTAGAGATCGGGGGGTATCCTACGAGCAGTACTTC
-,TRBV9,-,TRBJ2-2,CASSVARATPGELFF,TGTGCCAGCAGCGTAGCTAGGGCAACCCCCGGGGAGCTGTTTTTT
many,TRBV5-1,-,TRBJ1-1,CASSPTANTEAFF,TGCGCCAGCAGCCCGACAGCTAACACTGAAGCTTTCTTT
few,TRBV6-1,TRBD1,TRBJ2-7,CASSRRQGSYEQYF,TGTGCCAGCAGCCGCCGACAGGGCTCCTACGAGCAGTACTTC
few,TRBV7-9,TRBD2,TRBJ2-7,CASSPQLAGGHSYEQYF,TGTGCCAGCAGCCCGCAACTAGCGGGAGGCCACTCCTACGAGCAGTACTTC
-,TRBV12-3/TRBV12-4,-,TRBJ2-3,CASSPRNHRGPVGTDTQYF,TGTGCCAGCAGTCCCCGAAACCACCGGGGACCAGTGGGCACAGATACGCAGTATTTT
-,TRBV28,-,TRBJ1-2,CASSLLADYYGYTF,TGTGCCAGCAGTTTATTGGCGGATTACTATGGCTACACCTTC
-,TRBV5-4,-,TRBJ2-1,CASSWGSSDRNEQFF,TGTGCCAGCAGCTGGGGGTCTAGCGATCGCAATGAGCAGTTCTTC
-,TRBV6-5,TRBD2,TRBJ2-1,CASSYHRLAENNEQFF,TGTGCCAGCAGTTACCATCGACTAGCGGAGAACAATGAGCAGTTCTTC
once,TRBV27,TRBD2,TRBJ2-3,CASSLVGGPGDTQYF,TGTGCCAGCAGTTTGGTGGGAGGGCCGGGAGATACGCAGTATTTT
-,TRBV4-1,-,TRBJ2-1,CASSQVQGRLDEQFF,TGCGCCAGCAGCCAAGTCCAGGGGCGGCTCGATGAGCAGTTCTTC